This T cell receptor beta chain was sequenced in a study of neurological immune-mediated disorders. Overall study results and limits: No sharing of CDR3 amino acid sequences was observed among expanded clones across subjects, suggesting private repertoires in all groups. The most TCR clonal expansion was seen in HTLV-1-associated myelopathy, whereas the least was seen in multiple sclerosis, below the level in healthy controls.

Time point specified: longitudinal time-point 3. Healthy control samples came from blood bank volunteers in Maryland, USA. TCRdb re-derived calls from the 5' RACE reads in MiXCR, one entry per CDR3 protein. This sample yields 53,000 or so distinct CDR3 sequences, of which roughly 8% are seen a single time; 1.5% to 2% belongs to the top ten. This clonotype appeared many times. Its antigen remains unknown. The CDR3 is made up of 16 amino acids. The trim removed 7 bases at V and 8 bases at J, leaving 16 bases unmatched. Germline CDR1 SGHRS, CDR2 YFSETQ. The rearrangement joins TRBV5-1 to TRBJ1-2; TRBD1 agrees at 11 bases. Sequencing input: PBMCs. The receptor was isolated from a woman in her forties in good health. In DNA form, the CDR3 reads TGCGCCAGCGCCGGAGGGGGCTGGACAGGGGGCGAGGGCTACACCTTC. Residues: CASAGGGWTGGEGYTF.